This note documents a single TCR beta chain sequence. This sample was included in a study of T cell changes during pregnancy in multiple sclerosis. The CDR3 is 13 residues long. Germline CDR1 and CDR2: MNHEY and SVGAGI. Trimming removed 2 bases at V and 7 bases at J, with 12 bases between. Sequenced by immunoSEQ multiplex PCR; TCRdb stores in-frame clones only, minus some. The table includes tens of thousands of clones, approximately 89% detected once. The sequencing here drew on peripheral blood, taken in the second trimester of pregnancy. The rearrangement uses TRBV6-5 and TRBJ2-7; D is perhaps TRBD2 (5 bases). The receptor's source is a female donor with multiple sclerosis, enrolled in a pregnancy study. For the CDR3, the DNA is TGTGCCAGCAGTTACAACGGTCCGGGGGAGCAGTACTTC. The encoded protein is CASSYNGPGEQYF.